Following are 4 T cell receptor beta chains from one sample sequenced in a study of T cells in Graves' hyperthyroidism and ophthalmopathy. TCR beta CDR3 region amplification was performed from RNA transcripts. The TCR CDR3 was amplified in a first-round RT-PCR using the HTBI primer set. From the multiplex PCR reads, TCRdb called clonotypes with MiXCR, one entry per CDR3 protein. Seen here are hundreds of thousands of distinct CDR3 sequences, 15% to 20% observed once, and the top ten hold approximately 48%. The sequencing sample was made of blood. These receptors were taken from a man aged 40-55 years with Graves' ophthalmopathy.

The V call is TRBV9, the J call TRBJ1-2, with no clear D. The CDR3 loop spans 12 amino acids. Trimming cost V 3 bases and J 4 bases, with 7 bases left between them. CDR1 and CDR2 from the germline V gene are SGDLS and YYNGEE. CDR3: CASSEDGYGYTF. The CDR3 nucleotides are TGTGCCAGCAGCGAGGACGGCTATGGCTACACCTTC.

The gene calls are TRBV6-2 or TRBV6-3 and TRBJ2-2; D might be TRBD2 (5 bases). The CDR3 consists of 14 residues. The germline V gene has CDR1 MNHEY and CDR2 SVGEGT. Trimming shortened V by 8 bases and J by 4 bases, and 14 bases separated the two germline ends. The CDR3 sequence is CASEPVEATGELFF. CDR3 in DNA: TGTGCCAGCGAACCAGTGGAGGCCACCGGGGAGCTGTTTTTT.

CDR3 residues: CASPKLGGVLHRGYTF. CDR3 bases: TGTGCCAGCCCTAAGTTGGGGGGGGTCCTGCACCGGGGCTACACCTTC. The gene calls are TRBV12-3 or TRBV12-4 and TRBJ1-2; D is perhaps TRBD1 (5 bases). The length of the CDR3 is 16 residues. V lost 8 bases to trimming and J lost 8 bases, with 27 bases between them.

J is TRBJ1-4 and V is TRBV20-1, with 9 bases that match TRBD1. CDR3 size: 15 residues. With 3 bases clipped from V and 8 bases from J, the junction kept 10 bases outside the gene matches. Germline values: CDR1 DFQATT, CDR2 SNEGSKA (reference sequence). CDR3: CSARSETGGEEKLFF. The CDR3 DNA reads TGCAGTGCTAGGTCCGAGACAGGGGGGGAAGAAAAACTGTTTTTT.